These 23 T cell receptor beta chains were sequenced from one sample in a study of Tregs in tolerant kidney transplant recipients. The data were produced by immunoSEQ multiplex PCR, yet TCRdb's version contains in-frame clones alone and is incomplete. The profile shows around 74,000 clones, approximately 98% of them singletons. The sample here was CD4+ T cells from blood, taken before the transplant. The receptors stem from a human donor who received a combined kidney and bone marrow transplant.

The chain is built from TRBV10-2 and TRBJ2-1, with 15 positions matching TRBD2. CDR1 and CDR2 (germline): WSHSY, SAAADI. V shed 7 bases and J 3 bases; nucleotides not matched to a gene: 10. The CDR3 extends over 18 amino acids. The CDR3 sequence: CASTRGLAGGPGYNEQFF. The CDR3 bases are TGCGCCAGCACCAGAGGACTAGCGGGGGGGCCGGGCTACAATGAGCAGTTCTTC.

The rearrangement links TRBV7-8 to TRBJ1-5, with 12 bases lining up with TRBD1. Losses at the gene ends were 5 bases for V and 7 bases for J; bases not matched to a gene: 9. The germline gives CDR1 SGHVS, CDR2 FQNEAQ. This CDR3 contains 16 residues. CDR3 protein: CASSPGTGGLAQPQHF. DNA for the CDR3: TGTGCCAGCAGCCCCGGGACAGGGGGCTTAGCACAGCCCCAGCATTTT.

The chain recombines TRBV18 with TRBJ2-7; 7 positions agree with TRBD1. The CDR3 contains 14 residues. Germline V gene lookup returns CDR1 KGHSH and CDR2 LQKENI. The V gene end was trimmed by 3 bases and the J gene end by 1 base; junction bases not matched to a gene: 3. The CDR3 reads CASSPWDRSYEQYF. DNA for the CDR3: TGTGCCAGCTCACCTTGGGACAGATCCTACGAGCAGTACTTC.

J is TRBJ2-1 and V is TRBV9; D is unclear. V gave up 0 bases and J gave up 1 base, with 11 bases separating them. The CDR3 extends over 16 amino acids. Germline CDR1 reads SGDLS; CDR2 reads YYNGEE. DNA for the CDR3: TGTGCCAGCAGCGTAGACGGCGGCTTATCCTACAATGAGCAGTTCTTC. Residues: CASSVDGGLSYNEQFF.

This clone was seen a single time. The chain joins TRBV15 to TRBJ2-5; 14 positions match TRBD2. Germline CDR1 reads LNHNV; CDR2 reads YYDKDF (reference sequence). CDR3 length equals 18 residues. Trimming removed 3 bases from V and 1 base from J; junction bases left unmatched: 7. This CDR3 is CATSRGTSGGLTQETQYF. In DNA, the CDR3 is TGTGCCACCAGCAGGGGGACTAGCGGGGGACTTACCCAAGAGACCCAGTACTTC.

This sequence joins TRBV19 and TRBJ1-5; the match to TRBD1 covers 7 bases. This CDR3 is 16 amino acids long. In germline, CDR1 is LNHDA, CDR2 SQIVND (reference sequence). J lost 1 base, V lost 1 base, and 4 bases had no gene match. CDR3 sequence reads: CASSIGHRGSNQPQHF. The CDR3 DNA follows: TGTGCCAGTAGTATAGGGCACAGGGGAAGCAATCAGCCCCAGCATTTT.

V usage is TRBV29-1 and J usage is TRBJ2-2; the match to TRBD2 covers 9 bases. Trimming took 7 bases from V and 0 from J; bases not matched to a gene: 3. From germline, CDR1 is SQVTM and CDR2 ANQGSEA. This CDR3 region has 14 residues. The CDR3 is CSGWTSANTGELFF. The DNA of the CDR3 is TGCAGCGGATGGACTAGCGCGAACACCGGGGAGCTGTTTTTT.

The chain uses TRBV25-1 and TRBJ2-7, with 10 bases lining up with TRBD1. J was trimmed by 1 base and V by 7 bases; bases with no gene match: 7. From germline, CDR1 is MGHDK and CDR2 SYGVNS. The CDR3 covers 15 residues. CDR3 region: CASTKGQGLSYEQYF. CDR3 coding DNA: TGTGCCAGCACTAAGGGACAGGGGTTATCCTACGAGCAGTACTTC.

This chain joins TRBV4-1 and TRBJ2-6; 7 positions agree with TRBD1. CDR1 is MGHRA, CDR2 YSYEKL, per germline. Trimming at V came to 1 base and at J to 0 bases, leaving 9 bases not matched to a gene. This CDR3 contains 19 residues. The CDR3 DNA reads TGCGCCAGCAGCCAAGGGTACAGGGGTTATAGCTCTGGGGCCAACGTCCTGACTTTC. Translation: CASSQGYRGYSSGANVLTF.

V is TRBV5-1 and J is TRBJ1-1; D is ambiguous. Trimming cost V 0 bases and J 4 bases, with 19 bases left between them. Germline lookup yields CDR1 SGHRS and CDR2 YFSETQ. The CDR3 extends over 17 amino acids. The chain's CDR3 is CASSLAGGLRRGTEAFF. The CDR3, as DNA: TGCGCCAGCAGCTTGGCGGGTGGGCTTCGGCGGGGCACTGAAGCTTTCTTT. The full variable domain, rest sourced from reference TRBV5-1 and TRBJ1-1, is KAGVTQTPRYLIKTRGQQVTLSCSPISGHRSVSWYQQTPGQGLQFLFEYFSETQRNKGNFPGRFSGRQFSNSRSEMNVSTLELGDSALYLCASSLAGGLRRGTEAFFGQGTRLTVV.

This clone was seen once. The V call is TRBV5-1, the J call TRBJ1-2, with TRBD1 matching 9 bases. Germline V lookup: CDR1 SGHRS, CDR2 YFSETQ. J gave up 6 bases and V 3 bases, and 12 bases lay outside the gene matches. This CDR3 comprises 16 residues. The CDR3: CASSSRPGTGLDGYTF. The CDR3 DNA is TGCGCCAGCAGCTCACGTCCCGGGACAGGGTTGGATGGCTACACCTTC. The full variable domain, its missing parts supplied by reference TRBV5-1 and TRBJ1-2, is KAGVTQTPRYLIKTRGQQVTLSCSPISGHRSVSWYQQTPGQGLQFLFEYFSETQRNKGNFPGRFSGRQFSNSRSEMNVSTLELGDSALYLCASSSRPGTGLDGYTFGSGTRLTVV.

The chain employs TRBV10-3 and TRBJ2-1, with D possibly TRBD2 on 5 matching bases. CDR1 ENHRY and CDR2 SYGVKD come from the germline V gene. V was pared by 0 bases and J by 0 bases, with 15 bases between. This CDR3 has 18 residues. The CDR3 sequence is CAISESWERSSSYNEQFF. The CDR3 nucleotides are TGTGCCATCAGTGAGTCTTGGGAGCGTAGCAGCTCCTACAATGAGCAGTTCTTC.

This clone turned up a few times. This chain uses TRBV2 with TRBJ2-5, with 9 nucleotides matching TRBD2. J was trimmed by 5 bases and V by 6 bases; bases with no gene match: 4. The CDR3 is 13 amino acids. The germline V gene encodes CDR1 SNHLY and CDR2 FYNNEI. The CDR3 bases are TGTGCCAGCAGCGGGACTAGCTTTGAGACCCAGTACTTC. It is translated as CASSGTSFETQYF.

This clone was seen a single time. V and J are TRBV19 and TRBJ2-1; 8 nucleotides match TRBD2. Germline V lookup: CDR1 LNHDA, CDR2 SQIVND (reference sequence). The CDR3 is 17 residues long. V was pared by 6 bases and J by 5 bases, with 15 bases of the junction left unmatched. The CDR3, as DNA: TGTGCCAGTAGAAAAAGGGTGTTTGGTAGCGGGGACAATGAGCAGTTCTTC. Encoded protein: CASRKRVFGSGDNEQFF.

V usage is TRBV5-5 and J usage is TRBJ1-2, with a tentative D call TRBD1 (5 bases). V lost 0 bases and J 1 base, leaving 7 bases between the germline ends. This CDR3 contains 14 residues. Per the germline V gene, CDR1 is SGHKS and CDR2 is YYEKEE (reference sequence). This chain's CDR3 is CASSLGQFNYGYTF. The CDR3 nucleotides are TGTGCCAGCAGCTTGGGACAGTTTAACTATGGCTACACCTTC.

The chain is built from TRBV15 and TRBJ1-5, with TRBD1 as a possible D gene (6 bases). CDR1 and CDR2 from the germline V gene are LNHNV and YYDKDF (reference sequence). V was clipped by 0 bases and J by 7 bases, with 7 bases between them. There are 13 residues in the CDR3. The CDR3 DNA reads as TGTGCCACCAGCAGAGATAGGGGGCAGCCCCAGCATTTT. Encoded protein: CATSRDRGQPQHF.

The rearrangement joins TRBV4-2 to TRBJ1-2; a possible D gene is TRBD1 (6 bases). The V end lost 3 bases, the J end lost 2 bases, and 13 bases lay between the germline ends. Germline CDR1 and CDR2: LGHNA and YNFKEQ. The CDR3 is 15 residues long. CDR3: CASSHDGQPNYGYTF. Here the CDR3 DNA reads TGTGCCAGCAGCCACGATGGACAGCCCAACTATGGCTACACCTTC.

The chain joins TRBV7-2 to TRBJ2-3, with TRBD2 matching 9 bases. Germline V gives CDR1 SGHTA, CDR2 FQGNSA. The CDR3 is 15 amino acids. V shed 1 base and J 5 bases; nucleotides not matched to a gene: 4. The CDR3 region has the DNA TGTGCCAGCAGCTTAGTTGCGGGGGGGGGAGATACGCAGTATTTT. Amino acid sequence: CASSLVAGGGDTQYF. The full variable domain, its missing parts supplied by reference TRBV7-2 and TRBJ2-3, is GAGVSQSPSNKVTEKGKDVELRCDPISGHTALYWYRQSLGQGLEFLIYFQGNSAPDKSGLPSDRFSAERTGGSVSTLTIQRTQQEDSAVYLCASSLVAGGGDTQYFGPGTRLTVL.

This chain uses TRBV7-2 with TRBJ2-5, with D possibly being TRBD1 (5 bases). V dropped 2 bases and J dropped 4 bases, with 11 bases sitting between them. Germline lookup yields CDR1 SGHTA and CDR2 FQGNSA. This CDR3 region has 14 residues. CDR3 loop: CASSLSAGRETQYF. In DNA form, the CDR3 reads TGTGCCAGCAGCTTAAGCGCAGGGCGAGAGACCCAGTACTTC.

This chain links TRBV15 with TRBJ1-3; D is unresolved. This CDR3 has 15 residues. V was shortened by 5 bases and J by 0 bases, with 11 bases between the two germline ends. Looked up from germline, CDR1 is LNHNV and CDR2 is YYDKDF (reference sequence). CDR3 in amino acids: CATSPRSGSGNTIYF. As DNA, the CDR3 is TGTGCCACCAGCCCTCGTTCCGGCTCTGGAAACACCATATATTTT.

The chain links TRBV6-6 to TRBJ2-7; 8 bases align to TRBD1. The germline CDR1 and CDR2 sequences are MNHNY and SVGAGI (reference sequence). The CDR3 is made up of 15 amino acids. V was clipped by 5 bases and J by 0 bases; unmatched bases: 6. CDR3 in DNA: TGTGCCAGCAGTACCACAGGGGGTTTCTCCTACGAGCAGTACTTC. Translation gives CASSTTGGFSYEQYF.

The chain is built from TRBV5-8 and TRBJ2-6; D uncertain. Germline-derived CDR1 and CDR2 are SGHTS and YDEGEE. This CDR3 region has 16 residues. The V and J ends lost 0 bases and 1 base respectively, with 8 bases between them. The chain's CDR3 is CASSLGYGSGANVLTF. In nucleotides, the CDR3 is TGTGCCAGCAGCTTGGGTTACGGGTCTGGGGCCAACGTCCTGACTTTC.

The chain joins TRBV5-6 to TRBJ2-5; 9 nucleotides agree with TRBD1. CDR1 is SGHDT and CDR2 is YYEEEE in the germline V gene. The CDR3 sequence is 15 residues long. V was pared by 1 base and J by 5 bases, with 6 bases of the junction left unmatched. This CDR3 reads CASSLLTGGLETQYF. The CDR3 DNA reads TGTGCCAGCAGCTTGTTAACAGGGGGCCTGGAGACCCAGTACTTC.